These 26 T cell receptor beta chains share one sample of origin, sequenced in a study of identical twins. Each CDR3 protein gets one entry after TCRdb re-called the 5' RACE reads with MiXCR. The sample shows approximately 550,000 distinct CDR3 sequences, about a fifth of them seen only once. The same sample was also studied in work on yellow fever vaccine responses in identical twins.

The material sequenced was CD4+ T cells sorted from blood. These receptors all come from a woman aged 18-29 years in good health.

The CDR3 nucleotides are TGTGCCAGCAGCCAGAATCTATTCGCCGTTGAAGCTTTCTTT. Its protein is CASSQNLFAVEAFF. J is TRBJ1-1 and V is TRBV6-2 or TRBV6-3; D gene ambiguous. CDR3 size: 14 residues. Germline lookup yields CDR1 MNHEY and CDR2 SVGEGT. Trimming took 6 bases from V and 7 from J, leaving 18 bases between them.

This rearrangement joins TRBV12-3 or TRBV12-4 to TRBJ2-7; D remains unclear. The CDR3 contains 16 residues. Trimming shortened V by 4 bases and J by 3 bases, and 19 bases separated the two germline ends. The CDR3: CASSSQLTTNYYEQYF. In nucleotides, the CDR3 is TGTGCCAGCAGTTCTCAATTAACGACAAATTACTACGAGCAGTACTTC.

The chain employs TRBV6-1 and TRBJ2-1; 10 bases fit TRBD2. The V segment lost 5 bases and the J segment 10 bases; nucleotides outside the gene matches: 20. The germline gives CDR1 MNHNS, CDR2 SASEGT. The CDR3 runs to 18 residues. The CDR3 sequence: CASSTGTLLAGSSGEQFF. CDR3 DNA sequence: TGTGCCAGCAGTACGGGGACATTACTAGCGGGAAGTTCAGGGGAGCAGTTCTTC.

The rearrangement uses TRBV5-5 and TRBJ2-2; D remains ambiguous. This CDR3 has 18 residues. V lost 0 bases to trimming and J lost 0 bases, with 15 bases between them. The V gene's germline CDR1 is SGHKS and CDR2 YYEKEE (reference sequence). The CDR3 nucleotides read TGTGCCAGCAGCTTGGCCGGAGTGGGTCCCTCGAACACCGGGGAGCTGTTTTTT. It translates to CASSLAGVGPSNTGELFF.

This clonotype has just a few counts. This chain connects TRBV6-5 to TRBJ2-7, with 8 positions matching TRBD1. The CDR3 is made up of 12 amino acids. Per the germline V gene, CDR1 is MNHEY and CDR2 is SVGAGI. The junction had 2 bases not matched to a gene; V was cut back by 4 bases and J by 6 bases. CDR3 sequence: CASSFRGREQYF. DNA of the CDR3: TGTGCCAGCAGTTTCAGGGGGCGCGAGCAGTACTTC.

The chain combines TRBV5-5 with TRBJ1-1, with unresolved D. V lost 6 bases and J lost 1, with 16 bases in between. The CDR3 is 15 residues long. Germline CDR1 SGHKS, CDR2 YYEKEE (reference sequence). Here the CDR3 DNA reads TGTGCCAGCACCTCAACAACAAGGGCGAACACTGAAGCTTTCTTT. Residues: CASTSTTRANTEAFF.

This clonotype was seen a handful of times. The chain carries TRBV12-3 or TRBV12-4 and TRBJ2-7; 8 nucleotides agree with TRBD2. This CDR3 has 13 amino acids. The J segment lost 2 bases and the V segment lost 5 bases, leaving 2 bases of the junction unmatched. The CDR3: CASSPLAAYEQYF. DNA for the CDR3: TGTGCCAGCAGTCCACTAGCGGCCTACGAGCAGTACTTC.

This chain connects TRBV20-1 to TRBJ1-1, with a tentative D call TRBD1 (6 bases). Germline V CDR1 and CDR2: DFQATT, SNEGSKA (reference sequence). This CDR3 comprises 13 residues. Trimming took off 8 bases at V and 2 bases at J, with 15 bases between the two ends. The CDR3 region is CSTDRSFNTEAFF. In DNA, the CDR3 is TGCAGTACGGACAGAAGCTTTAACACTGAAGCTTTCTTT.

In nucleotides, the CDR3 is TGTGCCAGTAGTATAGTAGCTAGCGGGACCAATGAGCAGTTCTTC. Its protein product is CASSIVASGTNEQFF. The V call is TRBV19, the J call TRBJ2-1; 9 nucleotides align to TRBD2. With 1 base clipped from V and 6 bases from J, the junction kept 4 bases outside the gene matches. The CDR3 loop spans 15 amino acids. The germline V gene encodes CDR1 LNHDA and CDR2 SQIVND (reference sequence).

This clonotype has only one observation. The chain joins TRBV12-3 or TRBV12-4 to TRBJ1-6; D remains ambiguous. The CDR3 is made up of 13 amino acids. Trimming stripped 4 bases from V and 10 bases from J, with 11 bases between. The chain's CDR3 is CASSSRGGSPLHF. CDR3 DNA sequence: TGTGCCAGCAGTTCCAGAGGCGGGTCACCCCTCCACTTT.

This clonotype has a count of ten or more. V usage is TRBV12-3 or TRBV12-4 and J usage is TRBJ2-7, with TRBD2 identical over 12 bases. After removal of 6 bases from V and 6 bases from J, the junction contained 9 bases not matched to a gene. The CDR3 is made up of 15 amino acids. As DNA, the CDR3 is TGTGCCAGCAGCCGATTAGGACTAGCGGGAAGCGAGCAGTACTTC. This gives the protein CASSRLGLAGSEQYF.

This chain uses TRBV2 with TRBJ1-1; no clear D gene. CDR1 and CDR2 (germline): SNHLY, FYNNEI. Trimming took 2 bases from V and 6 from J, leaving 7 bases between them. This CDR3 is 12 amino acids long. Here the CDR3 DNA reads TGTGCCAGCAGTGAATCTGGGGCTGAAGCTTTCTTT. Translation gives CASSESGAEAFF.

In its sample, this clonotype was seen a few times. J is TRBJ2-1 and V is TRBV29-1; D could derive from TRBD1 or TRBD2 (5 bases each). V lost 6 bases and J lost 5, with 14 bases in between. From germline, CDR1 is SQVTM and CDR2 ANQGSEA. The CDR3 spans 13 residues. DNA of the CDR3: TGCAGCGTCGACGGGGCTGTGAACAATGAGCAGTTCTTC. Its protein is CSVDGAVNNEQFF.

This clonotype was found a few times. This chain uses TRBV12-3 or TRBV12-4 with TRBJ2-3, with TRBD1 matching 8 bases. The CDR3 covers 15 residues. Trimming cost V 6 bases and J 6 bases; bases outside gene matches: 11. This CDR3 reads CASSSSGTGGDTQYF. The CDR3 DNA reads TGTGCCAGCAGCTCTTCAGGGACAGGAGGTGATACGCAGTATTTT.

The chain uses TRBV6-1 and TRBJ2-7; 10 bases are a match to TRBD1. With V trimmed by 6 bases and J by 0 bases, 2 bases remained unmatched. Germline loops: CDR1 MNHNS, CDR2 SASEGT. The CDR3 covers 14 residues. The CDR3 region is CASSRDRGSYEQYV. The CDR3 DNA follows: TGTGCCAGCAGCCGGGACAGGGGCTCCTACGAGCAGTACGTC.

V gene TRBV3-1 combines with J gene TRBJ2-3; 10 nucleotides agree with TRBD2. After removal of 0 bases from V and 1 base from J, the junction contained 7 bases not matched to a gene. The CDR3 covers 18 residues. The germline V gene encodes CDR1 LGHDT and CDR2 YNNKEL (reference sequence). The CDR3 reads CASSQEFVSGGRTDTQYF. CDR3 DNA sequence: TGTGCCAGCAGCCAAGAATTTGTTAGCGGGGGGCGCACAGATACGCAGTATTTT.

The CDR3 nucleotides read TGTGCCAGCTCGCCGGTACCGGGACAGGATTACACCGGGGAGCTGTTTTTT. This translates into CASSPVPGQDYTGELFF. This chain connects TRBV18 to TRBJ2-2; TRBD1 matches at 8 bases. CDR3 length: 17 residues. Germline CDR1 reads KGHSH; CDR2 reads LQKENI. Trimming took 6 bases from V and 3 from J; bases not matched to a gene: 12.

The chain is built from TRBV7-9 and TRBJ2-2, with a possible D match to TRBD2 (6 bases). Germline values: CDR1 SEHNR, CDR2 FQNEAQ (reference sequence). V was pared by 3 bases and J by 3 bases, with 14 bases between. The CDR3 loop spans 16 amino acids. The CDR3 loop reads CASSFQGGIDTGELFF. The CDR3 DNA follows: TGTGCCAGCAGCTTCCAGGGCGGGATAGACACCGGGGAGCTGTTTTTT.

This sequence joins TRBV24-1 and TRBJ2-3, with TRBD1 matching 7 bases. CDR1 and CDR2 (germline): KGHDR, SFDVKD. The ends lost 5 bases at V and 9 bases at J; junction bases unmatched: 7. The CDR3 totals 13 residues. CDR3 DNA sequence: TGTGCCACCAGTGCCCCGACAGGGCACACGCAGTATTTT. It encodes CATSAPTGHTQYF.

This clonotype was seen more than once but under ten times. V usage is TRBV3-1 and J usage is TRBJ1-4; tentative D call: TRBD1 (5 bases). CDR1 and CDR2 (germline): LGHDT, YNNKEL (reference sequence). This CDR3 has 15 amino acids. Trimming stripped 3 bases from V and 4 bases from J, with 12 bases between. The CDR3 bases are TGTGCCAGCAGCCAGTCTTGGGGGAGTAATGAAAAACTGTTTTTT. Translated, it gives CASSQSWGSNEKLFF.

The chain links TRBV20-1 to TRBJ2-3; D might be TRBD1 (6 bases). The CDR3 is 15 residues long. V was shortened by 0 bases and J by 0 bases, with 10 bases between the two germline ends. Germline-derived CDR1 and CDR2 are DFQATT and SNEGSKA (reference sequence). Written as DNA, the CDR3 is TGCAGTGCTAGAGAGGGCAGGGGAAGCACAGATACGCAGTATTTT. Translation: CSAREGRGSTDTQYF.

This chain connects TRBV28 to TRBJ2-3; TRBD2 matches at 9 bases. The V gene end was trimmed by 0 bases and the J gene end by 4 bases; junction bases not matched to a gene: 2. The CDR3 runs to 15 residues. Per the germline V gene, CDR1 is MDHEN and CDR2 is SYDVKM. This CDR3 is CASSLWGGGADTQYF. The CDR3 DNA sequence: TGTGCCAGCAGTTTATGGGGCGGGGGGGCAGATACGCAGTATTTT.

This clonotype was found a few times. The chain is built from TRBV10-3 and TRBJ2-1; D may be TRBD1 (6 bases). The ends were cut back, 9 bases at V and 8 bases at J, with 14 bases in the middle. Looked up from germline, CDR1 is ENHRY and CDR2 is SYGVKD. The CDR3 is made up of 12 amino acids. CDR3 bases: TGTGCCATTTCCCCAGGGGTGGATGAGCAGTTCTTC. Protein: CAISPGVDEQFF.

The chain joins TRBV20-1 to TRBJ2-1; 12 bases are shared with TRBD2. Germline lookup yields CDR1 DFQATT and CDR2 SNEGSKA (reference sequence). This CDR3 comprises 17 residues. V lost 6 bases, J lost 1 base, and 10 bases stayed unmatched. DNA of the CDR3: TGCAGTGCGGAGGGACTAGCGGGTCTTTTGTCCTACAATGAGCAGTTCTTC. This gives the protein CSAEGLAGLLSYNEQFF.

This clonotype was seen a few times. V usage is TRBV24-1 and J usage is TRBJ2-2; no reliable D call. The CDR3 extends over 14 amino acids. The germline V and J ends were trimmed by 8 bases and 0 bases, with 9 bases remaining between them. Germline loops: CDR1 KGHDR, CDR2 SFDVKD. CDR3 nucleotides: TGTGCCACCAAGGCCAGAACGAACACCGGGGAGCTGTTTTTT. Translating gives CATKARTNTGELFF.

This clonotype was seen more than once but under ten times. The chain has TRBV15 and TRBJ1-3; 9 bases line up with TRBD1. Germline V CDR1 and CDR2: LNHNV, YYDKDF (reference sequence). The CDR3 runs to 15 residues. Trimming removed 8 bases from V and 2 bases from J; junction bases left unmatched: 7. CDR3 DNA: TGTGCCACCGGAACAAGGACAGGGGCTGGAAACACCATATATTTT. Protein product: CATGTRTGAGNTIYF.